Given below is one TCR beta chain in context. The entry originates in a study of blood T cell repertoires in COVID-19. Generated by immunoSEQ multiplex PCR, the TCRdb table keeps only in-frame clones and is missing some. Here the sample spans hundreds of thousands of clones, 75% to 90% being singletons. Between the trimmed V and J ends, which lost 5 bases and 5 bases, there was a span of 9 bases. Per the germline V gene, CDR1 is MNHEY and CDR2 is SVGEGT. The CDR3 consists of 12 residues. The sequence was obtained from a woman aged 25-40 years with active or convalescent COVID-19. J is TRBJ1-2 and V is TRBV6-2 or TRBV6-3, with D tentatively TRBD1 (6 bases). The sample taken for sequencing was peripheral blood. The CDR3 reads CASSPGVYGYTF. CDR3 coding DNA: TGTGCCAGCAGTCCAGGGGTATATGGCTACACCTTC.